Here is one T cell receptor (beta chain) with its context. Its antigen is as yet unknown. Regarding treatment: oral pan-JAK inhibitor, 5-10 mg twice daily. Individuals with alopecia areata gave both lesional scalp punch biopsies and peripheral blood for collection. Trimming stripped 1 base from V and 2 bases from J, with 9 bases between. Germline V gene lookup returns CDR1 KGHSH and CDR2 LQKENI. The length of the CDR3 is 14 residues. RNA extraction and reverse transcription yielded cDNA as sequencing template. Sequencing used immunoSEQ multiplex PCR; TCRdb keeps in-frame clones, though not all of them. This table holds about 270,000 clones, roughly 60% found once. This record belongs to a study of CD8+ T cells in alopecia areata. Study-level background: Treated patients were given 5 to 10 mg oral tofacitinib twice daily. Whole-study findings and limits: Scalp data also include sequences from resident alphabeta T cells of normal skin. In scalp and blood, many expanded lesional clones persisted during tofacitinib.

The chain joins TRBV18 to TRBJ2-7; no clear D. The TCR was taken from a human donor with alopecia areata. The sequencing used CD4+ T cells sorted from blood, collected at roughly week 53, from a patient treated with tofacitinib. CDR3 nucleotide sequence: TGTGCCAGCTCACCACGGTTTAGTCCCTACGAGCAGTACTTC. Translated, it gives CASSPRFSPYEQYF.